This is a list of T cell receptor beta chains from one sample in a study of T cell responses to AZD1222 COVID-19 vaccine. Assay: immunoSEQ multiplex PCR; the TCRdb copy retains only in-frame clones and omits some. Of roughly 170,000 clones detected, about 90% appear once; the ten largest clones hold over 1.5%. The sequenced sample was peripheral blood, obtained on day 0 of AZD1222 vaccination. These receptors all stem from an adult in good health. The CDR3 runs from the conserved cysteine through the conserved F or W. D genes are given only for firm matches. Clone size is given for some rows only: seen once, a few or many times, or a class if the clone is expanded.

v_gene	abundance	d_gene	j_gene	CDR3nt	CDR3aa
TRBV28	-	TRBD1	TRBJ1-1	TGTGCCAGCTATACTATGCAGGGGGCGAGGGCTGAAGCTTTCTTT	CASYTMQGARAEAFF
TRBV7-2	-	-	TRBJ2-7	TGTGCCAGCAGCTTAGTCCAGGACCCGGAGTACGAGCAGTACTTC	CASSLVQDPEYEQYF
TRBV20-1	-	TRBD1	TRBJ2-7	TGCAGTGCTACTGAATTGACAGGGACCTACGAGCAGTACTTC	CSATELTGTYEQYF
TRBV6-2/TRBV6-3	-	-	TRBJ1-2	TGTGCCAGCAGCTACTATGCCTATGGCTACACCTTC	CASSYYAYGYTF
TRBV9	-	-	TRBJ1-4	TGTGCCAGCAGCGTAGGGGTCGGCGGACTTAATGAAAAACTGTTTTTT	CASSVGVGGLNEKLFF
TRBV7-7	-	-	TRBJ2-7	TGTGCTAGCAGCTTAGTAGAGTCCCTCAGTGGTCGGGACGAGCAGTACTTC	CASSLVESLSGRDEQYF
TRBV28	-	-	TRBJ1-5	TGTGCCAGCATGAGTTTGACGGCCCGTCAGCCCCAGCATTTT	CASMSLTARQPQHF
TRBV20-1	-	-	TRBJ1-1	TGCAGTGCTCCACAGGGTTTTAGAGCTTTCTTT	CSAPQGFRAFF
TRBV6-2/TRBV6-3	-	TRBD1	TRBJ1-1	TGTGCCAGCAGTTACTATACAGGGGGTTCTGAAGCTTTCTTT	CASSYYTGGSEAFF
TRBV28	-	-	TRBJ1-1	TGTGCCAGCAGGGATTGGGGGGGCGGAAAGACTGAAGCTTTCTTT	CASRDWGGGKTEAFF
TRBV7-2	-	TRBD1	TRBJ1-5	TGTGCCAGCAGCGCAACGACAGGGTATAGCAATCAGCCCCAGCATTTT	CASSATTGYSNQPQHF
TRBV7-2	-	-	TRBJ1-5	TGTGCCAGCAGCTTAGTCGGTATGGGTCAGCCCCAGCATTTT	CASSLVGMGQPQHF
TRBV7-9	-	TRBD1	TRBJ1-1	TGTGCCAGCAGCCCGGACAGGGGATCGAACACTGAAGCTTTCTTT	CASSPDRGSNTEAFF
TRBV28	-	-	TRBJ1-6	TGTGCCACCACACAACAGGGAAATTCACCCCTCCACTTT	CATTQQGNSPLHF
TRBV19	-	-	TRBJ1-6	TGTGCCAGTAGTTCTAACAGGAATTCACCCCTCCACTTT	CASSSNRNSPLHF
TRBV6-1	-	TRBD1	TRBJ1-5	TGTGCCAGCAGTGAAGGTAGGGCAGGGGGTAGCAATCAGCCCCAGCATTTT	CASSEGRAGGSNQPQHF
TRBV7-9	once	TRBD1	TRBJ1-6	TGTGCCAGCAGTTACGGGACAGGGAATTCACCCCTCCACTTT	CASSYGTGNSPLHF
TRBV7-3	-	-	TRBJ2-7	TGTGCCAGCAGCCCGAGACTCTACGACGAGCAGTACTTC	CASSPRLYDEQYF
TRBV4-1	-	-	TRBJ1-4	TGCGCCAGCAGCCAAGTAGGATCAGGGTGGGAAAAACTGTTTTTT	CASSQVGSGWEKLFF
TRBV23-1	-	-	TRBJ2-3	TGCGCCAGCAGTCAACTTTTAAACGGAATCCCGGATACGCAGTATTTT	CASSQLLNGIPDTQYF
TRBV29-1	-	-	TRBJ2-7	TGCAGCGTACTAGGGGGCTACGAGCAGTACTTC	CSVLGGYEQYF
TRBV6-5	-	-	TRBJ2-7	TGTGCCAGCAGTTTAACTTATTCCTACGAGCAGTACTTC	CASSLTYSYEQYF
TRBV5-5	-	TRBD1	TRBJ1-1	TGTGCCAGCAGCTCACCCCAGACAGGGGGAAGGACTGAAGCTTTCTTT	CASSSPQTGGRTEAFF